The sequence of this TCR beta chain was determined in a study of blood T cell repertoires in COVID-19. Background on the study: COVID-19 samples, acute and convalescent, were from the United States, Italy and Spain. Sample material is recorded as cDNA or gDNA derived from T cells, B-cell-depleted T cells, or PBMCs.

Per the study methods: The assay estimated nucleated cells by amplifying reference gene primers. Only in-frame clones appear in the TCRdb table, and some are missing; sequencing was by immunoSEQ multiplex PCR. The D gene and trimming were derived from the DNA, and the V and J assignments and clone size from that table. The repertoire consists of under 450,000 clones, with about nine tenths occurring once and the leading ten covering 10% to 15%. The CDR3 runs 14 residues. Between the trimmed V and J ends, which lost 3 bases and 0 bases, there was a span of 6 bases. Germline assignment: CDR1 KGHSH and CDR2 LQKENI. During active infection, Seattle patients enrolled and were then monitored through disease.

The origin of this receptor is a woman between 50 and 59 years old with COVID-19, enrolled during active disease. The gene calls are TRBV18 and TRBJ1-3; maybe TRBD1 (5 bases). The sample was peripheral blood. The CDR3, as DNA: TGTGCCAGCTCACCGGGGCGCTCTGGAAACACCATATATTTT. It encodes CASSPGRSGNTIYF.